The T cell receptor (beta chain) under discussion was sequenced for a study of blood T cell repertoires in COVID-19. Study information: PBMCs, B-cell-depleted T cells, or T cells provided the cDNA or gDNA that made up the material.

The table came from immunoSEQ multiplex PCR; TCRdb's copy has only in-frame clones and leaves some out. The data hold 200,000 to 300,000 clones, with 85% to 90% observed a single time. There are 14 residues in the CDR3. Germline CDR1 SGDLS, CDR2 YYNGEE. Between the trimmed V and J ends, which lost 0 bases and 11 bases, there was a span of 17 bases. Material for sequencing was peripheral blood. The receptor comes from a woman aged 35 to 49 with acute or convalescent COVID-19. V usage is TRBV9 and J usage is TRBJ1-1, with a possible D match to TRBD1 (5 bases). The CDR3: CASSVDQQGWDAFF. The CDR3 nucleotides read TGTGCCAGCAGCGTAGATCAGCAGGGTTGGGATGCTTTCTTT.